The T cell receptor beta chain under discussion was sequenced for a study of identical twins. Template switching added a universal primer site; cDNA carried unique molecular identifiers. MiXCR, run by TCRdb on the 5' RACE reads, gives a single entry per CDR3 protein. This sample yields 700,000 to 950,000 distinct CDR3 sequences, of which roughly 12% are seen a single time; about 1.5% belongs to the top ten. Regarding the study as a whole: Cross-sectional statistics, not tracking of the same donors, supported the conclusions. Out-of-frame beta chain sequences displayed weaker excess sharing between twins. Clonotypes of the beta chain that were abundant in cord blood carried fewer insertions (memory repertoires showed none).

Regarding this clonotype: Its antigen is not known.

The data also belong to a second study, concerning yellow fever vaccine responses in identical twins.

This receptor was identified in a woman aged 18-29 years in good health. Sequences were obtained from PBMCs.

The CDR3 DNA reads TGTGCCAGCAAGGGGCAGGGGTGGGAGACCCAGTACTTC. Translation: CASKGQGWETQYF. The chain is built from TRBV12-3 or TRBV12-4 and TRBJ2-5; the D gene is possibly TRBD1 (6 bases). Trimming removed 7 bases at V and 5 bases at J, with 14 bases between. The CDR3 is made up of 13 amino acids.